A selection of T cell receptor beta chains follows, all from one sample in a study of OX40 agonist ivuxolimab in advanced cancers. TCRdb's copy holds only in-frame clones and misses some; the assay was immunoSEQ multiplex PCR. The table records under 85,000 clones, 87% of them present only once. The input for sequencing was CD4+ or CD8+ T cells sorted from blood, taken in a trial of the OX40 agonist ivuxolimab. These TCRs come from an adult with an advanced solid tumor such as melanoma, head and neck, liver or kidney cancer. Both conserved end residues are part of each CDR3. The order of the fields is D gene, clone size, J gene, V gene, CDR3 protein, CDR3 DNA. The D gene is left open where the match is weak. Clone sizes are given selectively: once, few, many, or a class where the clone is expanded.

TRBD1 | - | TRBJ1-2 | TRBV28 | CASSSAGGQGANYGYTF | TGTGCCAGCAGTTCCGCCGGCGGACAGGGGGCAAACTATGGCTACACCTTC
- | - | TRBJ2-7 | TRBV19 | CASSMGSHEQYF | TGTGCCAGTAGTATGGGCAGCCACGAGCAGTACTTC
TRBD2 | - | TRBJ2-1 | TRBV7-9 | CASSLVLAGRNNEQFF | TGTGCCAGCAGCTTAGTACTAGCGGGGCGGAACAATGAGCAGTTCTTC
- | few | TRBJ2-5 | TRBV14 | CASSLYRGETQYF | TGTGCCAGCAGCCTATATAGGGGAGAGACCCAGTACTTC
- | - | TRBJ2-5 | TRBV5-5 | CASSLGGSPPETQYF | TGTGCCAGCAGCTTGGGGGGCAGTCCCCCGGAGACCCAGTACTTC
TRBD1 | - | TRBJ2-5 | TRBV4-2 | CASSRKGAETQYF | TGTGCCAGCAGCCGAAAGGGGGCCGAGACCCAGTACTTC
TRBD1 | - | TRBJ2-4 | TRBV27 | CASPSGTGKSTKNIQYF | TGTGCCAGCCCGTCGGGGACAGGGAAGTCTACCAAAAACATTCAGTACTTC
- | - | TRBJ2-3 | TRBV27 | CASSQHNTDTQYF | TGTGCCAGCAGTCAGCACAACACAGATACGCAGTATTTT
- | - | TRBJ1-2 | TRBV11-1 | CASSHREGYTF | TGTGCCAGCAGCCACAGGGAGGGCTACACCTTC
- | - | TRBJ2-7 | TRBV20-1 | CSASFNEQYF | TGCAGTGCTAGCTTCAACGAGCAGTACTTC
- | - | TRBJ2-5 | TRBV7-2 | CASSLGIVETQYF | TGTGCCAGCAGCTTAGGGATTGTTGAGACCCAGTACTTC
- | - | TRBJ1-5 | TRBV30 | CAWSDSIGYQPQHF | TGTGCCTGGAGTGACTCGATCGGATATCAGCCCCAGCATTTT
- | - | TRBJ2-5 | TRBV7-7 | CASSFQGMGGETQYF | TGTGCCAGCAGCTTTCAGGGTATGGGTGGAGAGACCCAGTACTTC
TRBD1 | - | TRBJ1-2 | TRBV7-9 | CASSTRTGSNYGYTF | TGTGCCAGCAGCACCCGGACAGGGAGTAACTATGGCTACACCTTC
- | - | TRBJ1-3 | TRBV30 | CAGFWANSGNTIYF | TGTGCCGGCTTCTGGGCAAACTCTGGAAACACCATATATTTT
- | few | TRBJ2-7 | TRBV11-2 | CASSLRWTNPYEQYF | TGTGCCAGCAGCCTCCGATGGACTAACCCCTACGAGCAGTACTTC
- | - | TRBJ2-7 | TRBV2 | CASIRDISYEQYF | TGTGCCAGCATACGGGACATCTCCTACGAGCAGTACTTC
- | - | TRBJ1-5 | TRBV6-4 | CASTMGRGGQPQHF | TGTGCCAGCACAATGGGCAGGGGAGGTCAGCCCCAGCATTTT
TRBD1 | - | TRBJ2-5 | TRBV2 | CASSRTGIETQYF | TGTGCCAGCAGCAGGACAGGGATAGAGACCCAGTACTTC
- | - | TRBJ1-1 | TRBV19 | CASTRSMNTEAFF | TGTGCCAGTACGCGGAGTATGAACACTGAAGCTTTCTTT
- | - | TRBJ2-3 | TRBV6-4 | CASSQTITDTQYF | TGTGCCAGCAGCCAAACCATCACAGATACGCAGTATTTT
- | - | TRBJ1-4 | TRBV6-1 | CASSEAFGEHEKLFF | TGTGCCAGCAGTGAAGCATTCGGGGAACATGAAAAACTGTTTTTT
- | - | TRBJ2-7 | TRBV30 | CAWTSGSGKGYEQYF | TGTGCCTGGACCTCGGGGAGTGGTAAAGGCTACGAGCAGTACTTC
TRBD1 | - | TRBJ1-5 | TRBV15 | CATSRKDRGAVQPQHF | TGTGCCACCAGCAGAAAGGACAGGGGGGCGGTTCAGCCCCAGCATTTT
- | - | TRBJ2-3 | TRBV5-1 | CASSLTGNGADTQYF | TGCGCCAGCAGCTTGACCGGGAATGGGGCAGATACGCAGTATTTT
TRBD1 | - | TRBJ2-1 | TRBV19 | CASSRTGYNEQFF | TGTGCCAGTAGCCGGACAGGGTACAATGAGCAGTTCTTC